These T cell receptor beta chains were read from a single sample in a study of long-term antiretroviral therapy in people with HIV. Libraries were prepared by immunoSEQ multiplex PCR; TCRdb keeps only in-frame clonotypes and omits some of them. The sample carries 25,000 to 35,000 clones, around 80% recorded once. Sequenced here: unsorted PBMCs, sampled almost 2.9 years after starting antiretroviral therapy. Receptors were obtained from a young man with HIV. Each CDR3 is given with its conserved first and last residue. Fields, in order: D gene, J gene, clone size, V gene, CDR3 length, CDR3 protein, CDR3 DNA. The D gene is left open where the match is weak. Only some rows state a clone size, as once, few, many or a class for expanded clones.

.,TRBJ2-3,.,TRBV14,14,CASSQVGWGDTQYF,TGTGCCAGCAGCCAAGTGGGGTGGGGAGATACGCAGTATTTT
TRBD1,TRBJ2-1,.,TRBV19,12,CASTSGQNEQFF,TGTGCCAGTACCTCGGGACAGAATGAGCAGTTCTTC
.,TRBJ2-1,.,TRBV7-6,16,CASSQTDLGPYNEQFF,TGTGCCAGCAGCCAGACAGACCTAGGTCCCTACAATGAGCAGTTCTTC
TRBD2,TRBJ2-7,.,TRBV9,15,CASSVGGRIAYEQYF,TGTGCCAGCAGCGTCGGCGGGAGGATCGCCTACGAGCAGTACTTC
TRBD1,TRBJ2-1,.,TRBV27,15,CASSLTGGFNNEQFF,TGTGCCAGCAGTTTGACAGGGGGCTTTAACAATGAGCAGTTCTTC
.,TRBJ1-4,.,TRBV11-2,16,CASSLGRRGGREKLFF,TGTGCCAGCAGCTTAGGAAGGAGGGGGGGACGGGAAAAACTGTTTTTT
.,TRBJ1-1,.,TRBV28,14,CASQRGFLHTEAFF,TGTGCCAGCCAAAGGGGATTTTTGCACACTGAAGCTTTCTTT
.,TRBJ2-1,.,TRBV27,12,CASSFQGYEQFF,TGTGCCAGCAGCTTTCAGGGGTATGAGCAGTTCTTC
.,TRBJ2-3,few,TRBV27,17,CASSLSGYRAGTDTQYF,TGTGCCAGCAGTTTATCGGGGTACCGTGCGGGCACAGATACGCAGTATTTT
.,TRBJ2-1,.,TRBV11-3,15,CASSPLGLAGNEQFF,TGTGCCAGCAGCCCGCTGGGACTTGCCGGCAATGAGCAGTTCTTC
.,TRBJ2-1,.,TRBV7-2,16,CASSSLRDWINNEQFF,TGTGCCAGCAGCTCCTTACGGGACTGGATAAACAATGAGCAGTTCTTC
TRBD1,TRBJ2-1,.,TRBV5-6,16,CASSSIRDRGGLEQFF,TGTGCCAGCAGCTCAATCCGGGACAGGGGGGGCCTTGAGCAGTTCTTC
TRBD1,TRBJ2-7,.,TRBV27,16,CASSLSGTDPAYEQYF,TGTGCCAGCAGTTTATCGGGGACAGACCCAGCCTACGAGCAGTACTTC
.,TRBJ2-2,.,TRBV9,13,CASSVKLAGELFF,TGTGCCAGCAGCGTAAAGTTAGCCGGGGAGCTGTTTTTT
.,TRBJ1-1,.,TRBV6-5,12,CASSTDGTEAFF,TGTGCCAGCAGTACGGACGGGACTGAAGCTTTCTTT
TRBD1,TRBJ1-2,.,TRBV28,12,CASRDSLYGYTF,TGTGCCAGCCGGGACAGCCTCTATGGCTACACCTTC
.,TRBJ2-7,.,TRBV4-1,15,CASSPAGTPPYEQYF,TGCGCCAGCAGCCCCGCCGGGACACCTCCTTACGAGCAGTACTTC
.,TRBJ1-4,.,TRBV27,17,CASSPTFQGGSNEKLFF,TGTGCCAGCAGTCCTACATTCCAGGGCGGAAGTAATGAAAAACTGTTTTTT
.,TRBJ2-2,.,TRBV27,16,CASSLEGTPNTGELFF,TGTGCCAGCAGTTTAGAGGGGACCCCTAACACCGGGGAGCTGTTTTTT
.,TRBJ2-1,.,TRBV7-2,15,CASSPPTSSYNEQFF,TGTGCCAGCAGCCCCCCGACCAGCTCCTACAATGAGCAGTTCTTC
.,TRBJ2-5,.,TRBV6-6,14,CASSSRTPQETQYF,TGTGCCAGCAGTTCCCGGACCCCGCAGGAGACCCAGTACTTC
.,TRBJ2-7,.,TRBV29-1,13,CSVPGLNPYEQYF,TGCAGCGTTCCGGGACTCAATCCCTACGAGCAGTACTTC
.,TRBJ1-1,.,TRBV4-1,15,CASSQWSGASTEAFF,TGCGCCAGCAGCCAATGGTCGGGCGCGTCCACTGAAGCTTTCTTT
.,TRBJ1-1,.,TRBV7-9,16,CASSLARMGSNTEAFF,TGTGCCAGCAGCTTAGCGCGGATGGGGAGTAACACTGAAGCTTTCTTT
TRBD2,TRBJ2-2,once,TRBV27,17,CASSLRTSGSSGGELFF,TGTGCCAGCAGTCTTCGCACTAGCGGGAGTTCAGGCGGGGAGCTGTTTTTT
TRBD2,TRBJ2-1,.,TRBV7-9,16,CASSLGGGGPFDEQFF,TGTGCCAGCAGCTTAGGGGGCGGGGGGCCTTTCGATGAGCAGTTCTTC
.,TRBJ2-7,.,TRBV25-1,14,CASSESGKFYEQYF,TGTGCCAGCAGTGAATCAGGGAAATTCTACGAGCAGTACTTC
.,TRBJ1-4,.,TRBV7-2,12,CASSLDSEKLFF,TGTGCCAGCAGCTTAGACAGTGAAAAACTGTTTTTT
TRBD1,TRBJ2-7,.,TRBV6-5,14,CASSVRQGWGEQYF,TGTGCCAGCAGTGTAAGACAGGGGTGGGGCGAGCAGTACTTC
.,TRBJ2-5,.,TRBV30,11,CAWITTGVMYF,TGTGCCTGGATTACAACGGGAGTGATGTACTTC
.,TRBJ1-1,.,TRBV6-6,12,CASSYQVAEAFF,TGTGCCAGCAGTTACCAGGTCGCTGAAGCTTTCTTT
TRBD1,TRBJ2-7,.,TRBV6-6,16,CASSKADREGHYEQYF,TGTGCCAGCAGTAAGGCGGACAGGGAAGGCCACTACGAGCAGTACTTC